These 17 T cell receptor beta chains originate from one sample sequenced in a study of Graves' ophthalmopathy and Graves' hyperthyroidism. Amplification from RNA transcripts yielded the TCR beta CDR3 regions. First-round RT-PCR used HTBI primers; second-round multiplex PCR followed. TCRdb independently ran MiXCR on the multiplex PCR reads; one entry per CDR3 protein. This table has some 520,000 distinct CDR3 sequences, under 15% appearing once. The sample comprised blood. Receptor source: a woman aged 25 to 39 with Graves' ophthalmopathy.

This clonotype appeared many times. This chain uses TRBV12-5 with TRBJ2-4; 9 bases align to TRBD1. Germline lookup yields CDR1 LGHNT and CDR2 FRNRAP. Trimming removed 0 bases from V and 9 bases from J; junction bases left unmatched: 6. The CDR3 length is 15 residues. This CDR3 is CASGLVAGTGSIQYF. Here the CDR3 DNA reads TGTGCTAGTGGTTTGGTTGCCGGGACAGGGTCCATTCAGTACTTC.

This clonotype occurred many times. V gene TRBV6-5 combines with J gene TRBJ1-6, with 10 nucleotides matching TRBD1. Germline loops: CDR1 MNHEY, CDR2 SVGAGI. The V gene end was trimmed by 2 bases and the J gene end by 0 bases; junction bases not matched to a gene: 4. This CDR3 has 18 residues. The CDR3 region is CASSYGGQGSSYNSPLHF. The CDR3 region has the DNA TGTGCCAGCAGTTACGGGGGACAGGGGAGCTCCTATAATTCACCCCTCCACTTT.

This clonotype was picked up many times. The rearrangement uses TRBV20-1 and TRBJ2-5; D might be TRBD2 (5 bases). V gave up 3 bases and J gave up 3 bases, with 17 bases separating them. The CDR3 sequence is 15 residues long. Germline lookup yields CDR1 DFQATT and CDR2 SNEGSKA (reference sequence). The CDR3 DNA sequence: TGCAGTGCTAGGGCTTCGGACTGGGTAAAAGAGACCCAGTACTTC. This encodes CSARASDWVKETQYF.

At least ten counts were recorded for this clonotype. This chain joins TRBV6-1 and TRBJ1-1; D is unresolved. The germline CDR1 and CDR2 sequences are MNHNS and SASEGT. CDR3 size: 12 residues. Trimming pared 10 bases from V and 8 bases from J, leaving 17 bases between. CDR3 bases: TGTGCCACCCGTCTGGGTGAGTTGGAAGCTTTCTTT. Protein product: CATRLGELEAFF.

This clonotype was counted at least ten times. The genes are TRBV6-1 and TRBJ1-1; the D is unclear. In germline, CDR1 is MNHNS, CDR2 SASEGT. The CDR3 is 15 residues long. V shed 6 bases and J shed 4 bases, with 18 bases lying between them. This CDR3 is CASRAPESSGTEAFF. DNA for the CDR3: TGTGCCAGCAGGGCACCAGAAAGTAGTGGCACTGAAGCTTTCTTT.

This clonotype was recorded many times. This chain connects TRBV12-3 or TRBV12-4 to TRBJ1-5; no clear D. The length of the CDR3 is 14 residues. V lost 3 bases and J lost 9, with 15 bases in between. The CDR3 reads CASSFDPRPGPQHF. The CDR3 nucleotides are TGTGCCAGCAGTTTCGATCCCCGGCCAGGGCCCCAGCATTTT.

A word on this clonotype: With a much larger clone just one base away, this may be a read error. The V gene is TRBV7-2, the J gene TRBJ1-1, with D possibly matching TRBD1 (6 bases). CDR1 and CDR2 from the germline V gene are SGHTA and FQGNSA. CDR3 length: 14 residues. The CDR3 nucleotides read TGTGCCAGCAGCCTGTCCGCGTGGGACACTGAATCTTTCTTT. Protein sequence: CASSLSAWDTESFF.

In this sample, this clonotype turned up many times. The V call is TRBV6-2 or TRBV6-3, the J call TRBJ2-7; unclear D gene. The germline V and J ends were trimmed by 5 bases and 6 bases, with 11 bases remaining between them. This CDR3 spans 12 amino acids. Germline CDR1 is MNHEY and CDR2 is SVGEGT. The CDR3 region has the DNA TGTGCCAGCAGTCACGGACGCAGCGAGCAGTACTTC. This codes for CASSHGRSEQYF.

DNA of the CDR3: TGTGCCTGGACCCCTGGGGGTCGAGTGGGAGCTTTCTTT. It codes for CAWTPGGRVGAFF. This sequence joins TRBV30 and TRBJ1-1, with D maybe TRBD1 (5 bases). Per germline, CDR1 GTSNPN and CDR2 SVGIG (reference sequence). The CDR3 sequence is 13 residues long. V lost 4 bases to trimming and J lost 10 bases, with 19 bases between them.

This clonotype showed up many times. The chain links TRBV12-3 or TRBV12-4 to TRBJ1-2; 9 positions match TRBD1. There are 14 residues in the CDR3. J lost 8 bases, V lost 3 bases, and 7 bases had no gene match. Here the CDR3 reads CASSLGTGLWGYTF. The DNA of the CDR3 is TGTGCCAGCAGTTTGGGGACAGGGCTCTGGGGCTACACCTTC.

This clonotype was seen at least ten times. V gene TRBV28 combines with J gene TRBJ2-5; the D is unclear. Germline CDR1 reads MDHEN; CDR2 reads SYDVKM. The V and J ends lost 1 base and 5 bases respectively, with 8 bases between them. This CDR3 contains 13 residues. The CDR3 protein is CASSLSQAETQYF. CDR3 coding DNA: TGTGCCAGCAGTTTATCTCAGGCGGAGACCCAGTACTTC.

This clonotype came up many times. The J gene is TRBJ1-2, the V gene TRBV11-2; D call uncertain. CDR3 length equals 12 residues. V dropped 8 bases and J dropped 1 base, with 8 bases sitting between them. Germline V gives CDR1 SGHAT, CDR2 FQNNGV. The CDR3 sequence: CASGRINYGYTF. The CDR3 DNA reads as TGTGCCAGCGGCCGAATTAACTATGGCTACACCTTC.

The chain has TRBV27 and TRBJ1-2, with 9 positions matching TRBD1. V was clipped by 3 bases and J by 5 bases; unmatched bases: 10. CDR1 is MNHEY and CDR2 is SMNVEV in the germline V gene (reference sequence). The CDR3 is 16 amino acids. The DNA for the CDR3 is TGTGCCAGCAGTTTCACAGGGGGCTCGGTCGGGTATGGCTACACCTTC. It yields the protein CASSFTGGSVGYGYTF.

This clonotype was seen repeatedly, ten times or more. CDR3: CSASIQGVGQPQHF. Written as DNA, the CDR3 is TGCAGTGCTAGCATACAGGGAGTAGGTCAGCCCCAGCATTTT. This rearrangement joins TRBV20-1 to TRBJ1-5, with D perhaps TRBD1 (6 bases). Germline CDR1 is DFQATT and CDR2 is SNEGSKA (reference sequence). Between the trimmed V and J ends, which lost 3 bases and 6 bases, there was a span of 15 bases. The CDR3 totals 14 residues.

This clonotype was counted only a few times. This chain uses TRBV10-2 with TRBJ2-7; D unresolved. The germline V gene encodes CDR1 WSHSY and CDR2 SAAADI. There are 13 residues in the CDR3. V shed 5 bases and J shed 3 bases, with 11 bases lying between them. CDR3 sequence: CASSHGESYEQYF. DNA for the CDR3: TGCGCCAGCAGTCACGGAGAGAGCTACGAGCAGTACTTC.

This clonotype was counted between two and nine times. The chain carries TRBV19 and TRBJ2-2; TRBD2 matches 7 bases. The trim removed 6 bases at V and 8 bases at J, leaving 12 bases unmatched. CDR3 length equals 15 residues. From germline, CDR1 is LNHDA and CDR2 SQIVND (reference sequence). This CDR3 is CASSDGLDLWGELFF. CDR3 bases: TGTGCCAGTAGCGACGGACTAGATTTGTGGGGGGAGCTGTTTTTT.

In its sample, this clonotype was seen many times. The V gene is TRBV6-5, the J gene TRBJ2-7; TRBD2 agrees at 8 bases. Looked up from germline, CDR1 is MNHEY and CDR2 is SVGAGI. The CDR3 runs to 16 residues. With V trimmed by 5 bases and J by 6 bases, 15 bases remained unmatched. CDR3 bases: TGTGCCAGCAGTCCACCGGGACTAGTGAAGTACGGCGAGCAGTACTTC. Protein product: CASSPPGLVKYGEQYF.